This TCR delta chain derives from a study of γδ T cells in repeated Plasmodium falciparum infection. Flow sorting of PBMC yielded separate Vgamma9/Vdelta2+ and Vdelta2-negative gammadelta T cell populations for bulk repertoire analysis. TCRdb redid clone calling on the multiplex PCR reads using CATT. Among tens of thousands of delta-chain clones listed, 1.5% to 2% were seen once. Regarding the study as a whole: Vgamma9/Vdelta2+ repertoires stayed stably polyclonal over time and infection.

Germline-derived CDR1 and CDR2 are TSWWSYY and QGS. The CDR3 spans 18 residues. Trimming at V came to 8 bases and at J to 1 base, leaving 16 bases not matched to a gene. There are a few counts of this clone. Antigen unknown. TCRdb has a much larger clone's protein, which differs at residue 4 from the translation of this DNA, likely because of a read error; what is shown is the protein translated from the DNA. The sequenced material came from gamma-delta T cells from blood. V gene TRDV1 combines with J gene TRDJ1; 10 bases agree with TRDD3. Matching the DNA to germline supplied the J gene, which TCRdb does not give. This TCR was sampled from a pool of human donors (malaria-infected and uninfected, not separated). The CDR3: CALRCPYLLGDGTDKLIF. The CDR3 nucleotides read TGTGCTCTTCGGTGTCCCTATCTACTGGGGGATGGCACCGATAAACTCATCTTT.